This TCR beta chain was found in a study of early T cells in non-severe SARS-CoV-2 infection. Notes on the study in general: Reliance on VDJdb matching favored anti-spike CD8 responses; private and CD4 specificities were missed.

This clonotype was recorded at least ten times. Antigen specificity is unknown. V was trimmed by 3 bases and J by 1 base, leaving 9 bases between them. The CDR3 runs to 14 residues. Germline V gives CDR1 KGHSH, CDR2 LQKENI. TCRdb re-analysed the 5' RACE reads in MiXCR, keeping a single row per CDR3 protein. The table includes 98,000 or so distinct CDR3 sequences, approximately 11% detected once. The TCR originated in an adult who was a healthcare worker with PCR-confirmed SARS-CoV-2 infection or an uninfected control (not recorded which). The sample was whole blood. The chain combines TRBV18 with TRBJ1-1; the D is unclear. In nucleotides, the CDR3 is TGTGCCAGCTCACCTAACCGCAGGAACACTGAAGCTTTCTTT. It translates to CASSPNRRNTEAFF.